A selection of T cell receptor beta chains follows, all from one sample in a study of blood T cell repertoires in COVID-19. The protocol was immunoSEQ multiplex PCR, while the TCRdb copy is restricted to in-frame clones and leaves out a portion. The repertoire has fewer than 150,000 clones, around 85% of them found once; the top ten carry roughly 5%. The source material was peripheral blood. The receptors here all came from a woman aged 55-75 years with COVID-19, enrolled during active disease. Each CDR3 is given without its conserved first and last residue. Rows give clone size only sometimes, using once, few, many, or a class for an expanded clone.

cdr3_length clone_size v_call cdr3_aa
15 NA TRBV21-1 ASSKDIPGATNYGYT
10 NA TRBV10-1 ASSEGGYGQF
16 NA TRBV21-1 ASSKPTLPRYSNQPQH
12 NA TRBV7-2 ASSPRQGPGEQY
14 NA TRBV29-1 SVLGEVWGSGNTIY
14 NA TRBV27 ASSNRLAGGLSPLH
17 once TRBV19 ASSIRQGVVERTNYGYT
13 NA TRBV9 ASSVVAGGYNEQF
12 NA TRBV2 ASSGGLSSYEQY
13 NA TRBV5-4 ASSLVASGADTQY
13 NA TRBV6-1 ASSEGSPQVYEQY
15 NA TRBV15 ATSRGWGTGVNYGYT
13 NA TRBV6-5 ASTLTGVSNQPQH
13 NA TRBV9 ASSVVGTSTDTQY
13 NA TRBV7-2 ASSDETGVGNIQY
12 NA TRBV5-1 ASSSTGGMGGYT
14 NA TRBV7-2 ASSSFLRGGTDTQY
17 NA TRBV9 ASSPQATVVNYSGNTIY
17 NA TRBV9 ASSVGTGGASAWDTEAF
10 NA TRBV6-2/TRBV6-3 ASSYSYGTQY
13 NA TRBV7-9 ASSPGASGGVEQY
13 NA TRBV19 ASSRQGGTKNIQY
14 NA TRBV3-1/TRBV3-2 ASSPNSGDYTDTQY
11 NA TRBV6-1 ASRGGGSYEQY
13 few TRBV6-5 ASSYEQGLRYGYT
15 NA TRBV5-4 ASSLGLAGGPGETQY
12 few TRBV28 ASSFSGGYYEQY
12 NA TRBV7-8 ASSNDRVPSPLH